These 29 T cell receptor beta chains were all obtained from the same sample, sequenced in a study of OX40 agonist ivuxolimab in advanced cancers. The protocol was immunoSEQ multiplex PCR, while the TCRdb copy is restricted to in-frame clones and leaves out a portion. The data contain some 41,000 clones, approximately 87% of them seen just once; the ten biggest clones take up roughly 33%. Sequencing used CD4+ or CD8+ T cells sorted from blood, obtained in a trial of the OX40 agonist ivuxolimab. Every receptor here comes from an adult with an advanced solid tumor such as melanoma, head and neck, liver or kidney cancer.

The chain has TRBV19 and TRBJ1-4; D unclear. Germline V lookup: CDR1 LNHDA, CDR2 SQIVND (reference sequence). The CDR3 contains 14 residues. V was trimmed by 2 bases and J by 8 bases, leaving 12 bases between them. The DNA of the CDR3 is TGTGCCAGTAGTATATCGGTTTACGGAGAAAAACTGTTTTTT. It specifies CASSISVYGEKLFF.

In regard to this clone: The same CDR3 can be traced to other DNA sequences in this sample. The gene calls are TRBV7-3 and TRBJ2-7, with 8 bases lining up with TRBD1. Germline assignment: CDR1 SGHTA and CDR2 FQGTGA. J gave up 0 bases and V 5 bases, and 6 bases lay outside the gene matches. The CDR3 has 15 residues. The CDR3 sequence: CASSETGGSSYEQYF. Written as DNA, the CDR3 is TGTGCCAGCAGCGAAACAGGGGGGAGCTCCTACGAGCAGTACTTC.

V usage is TRBV7-8 and J usage is TRBJ2-7; possible D gene TRBD1, 7 bases. V lost 5 bases and J 0 bases, leaving 14 bases between the germline ends. The CDR3 extends over 15 amino acids. CDR1 is SGHVS and CDR2 is FQNEAQ in the germline V gene. This CDR3 reads CASSQAGGLSYEQYF. CDR3 sequence (DNA): TGTGCCAGCAGCCAGGCAGGGGGACTCTCCTACGAGCAGTACTTC.

The rearrangement joins TRBV19 to TRBJ2-7; 8 bases map to TRBD1. CDR3 size: 14 residues. Per the germline V gene, CDR1 is LNHDA and CDR2 is SQIVND (reference sequence). After removal of 3 bases from V and 7 bases from J, the junction contained 8 bases not matched to a gene. CDR3 DNA: TGTGCCAGTAGTATTCAGCAGGGGGCTTGGGAGCAGTACTTC. This encodes CASSIQQGAWEQYF.

V gene TRBV5-1 combines with J gene TRBJ2-7; TRBD1 matches 10 bases. The V gene end was trimmed by 2 bases and the J gene end by 5 bases; junction bases not matched to a gene: 7. The CDR3 spans 15 residues. The germline V gene encodes CDR1 SGHRS and CDR2 YFSETQ. CDR3 sequence reads: CASSFWDRGFDEQYF. CDR3 sequence (DNA): TGCGCCAGCAGCTTCTGGGACAGGGGTTTCGACGAGCAGTACTTC.

This clone has only one observation. This chain joins TRBV9 and TRBJ1-4; a possible D gene is TRBD1 (5 bases). CDR1 is SGDLS, CDR2 YYNGEE, per germline. The CDR3 loop spans 15 amino acids. Trimming cost V 7 bases and J 8 bases, with 21 bases left between them. The CDR3 DNA is TGTGCCAGCGCATCAGACCAGGGACTGAGCGAAAAACTGTTTTTT. Amino acids: CASASDQGLSEKLFF.

J is TRBJ1-1 and V is TRBV6-1; maybe TRBD1 (5 bases). Germline-derived CDR1 and CDR2 are MNHNS and SASEGT. CDR3 length: 13 amino acids. Trimming shortened V by 9 bases and J by 4 bases, and 15 bases separated the two germline ends. The CDR3 bases are TGTGCCAGTATACAGGAAAGGGCCACTGAAGCTTTCTTT. Its protein product is CASIQERATEAFF.

The V and J genes are TRBV6-1 and TRBJ2-7; no definite D call. V shed 1 base and J shed 0 bases, with 16 bases lying between them. The V gene's germline CDR1 is MNHNS and CDR2 SASEGT. The CDR3 loop spans 17 amino acids. The CDR3 coding sequence is TGTGCCAGCAGTGAAGGCTTCGGAGCTTCAAGCTCCTACGAGCAGTACTTC. It is translated as CASSEGFGASSSYEQYF.

The chain combines TRBV28 with TRBJ1-2, with unresolved D. Germline CDR1 is MDHEN and CDR2 is SYDVKM. V lost 2 bases, J lost 5 bases, and 6 bases lay in between. This CDR3 spans 12 amino acids. The CDR3, as DNA: TGTGCCAGCAGTTTAAACAGATATGGCTACACCTTC. As protein: CASSLNRYGYTF.

The chain has TRBV21-1 and TRBJ2-2. TRBV21-1 is a documented pseudogene. The CDR3 totals 12 residues. CDR3 loop: CASSKFRGELFF. Written as DNA, the CDR3 is TGTGCCAGCAGCAAATTTAGGGGGGAGCTGTTTTTT.

This chain links TRBV5-4 with TRBJ2-5; 7 nucleotides align to TRBD2. Losses at the gene ends were 4 bases for V and 2 bases for J; bases not matched to a gene: 2. The CDR3 is 13 residues long. The germline gives CDR1 SGHNT, CDR2 YYREEE (reference sequence). CDR3 residues: CASSGGGQETQYF. The CDR3 DNA sequence: TGTGCCAGCAGCGGGGGGGGGCAAGAGACCCAGTACTTC.

The chain employs TRBV5-1 and TRBJ2-7, with 7 bases matching TRBD2. CDR3 length: 13 residues. Germline trimming cut 2 bases from V and 2 bases from J; bases unmatched to any gene: 1. Germline CDR1 is SGHRS and CDR2 is YFSETQ. CDR3 amino acids: CASSLAGTYEQYF. As DNA, the CDR3 is TGCGCCAGCAGCTTAGCGGGAACCTACGAGCAGTACTTC.

J is TRBJ2-7 and V is TRBV25-1; D call uncertain. The CDR3 consists of 12 residues. Trimming cost V 0 bases and J 4 bases, with 4 bases left between them. Germline loops: CDR1 MGHDK, CDR2 SYGVNS. The CDR3 loop is CASSEYPYEQYF. CDR3 sequence (DNA): TGTGCCAGCAGTGAATACCCGTACGAGCAGTACTTC.

CDR3 bases: TGTGCCAGCAGTGTCGATACGGCCGGGGTCTACGAGCAGTACTTC. Amino acids: CASSVDTAGVYEQYF. The gene calls are TRBV6-6 and TRBJ2-7; tentative D call: TRBD2 (5 bases). The CDR3 is made up of 15 amino acids. The V and J ends lost 5 bases and 3 bases respectively, with 17 bases between them. Germline-derived CDR1 and CDR2 are MNHNY and SVGAGI (reference sequence).

This clone was seen a handful of times. The chain uses TRBV4-1 and TRBJ2-5; the match to TRBD1 covers 9 bases. There are 14 residues in the CDR3. The germline gives CDR1 MGHRA, CDR2 YSYEKL. The ends lost 4 bases at V and 5 bases at J; junction bases unmatched: 5. CDR3 sequence (DNA): TGCGCCAGCAGCCCCGGACAGGGGTCTGAGACCCAGTACTTC. It encodes CASSPGQGSETQYF.

The J gene is TRBJ1-1, the V gene TRBV6-5; possible D gene TRBD1, 5 bases. In germline, CDR1 is MNHEY, CDR2 SVGAGI. This CDR3 comprises 13 residues. V lost 8 bases and J lost 0, with 10 bases in between. CDR3 amino acids: CASFREMNTEAFF. The CDR3 DNA is TGTGCCAGCTTCAGGGAAATGAACACTGAAGCTTTCTTT.

The rearrangement uses TRBV2 and TRBJ1-5; 8 positions agree with TRBD1. The length of the CDR3 is 13 residues. Germline values: CDR1 SNHLY, CDR2 FYNNEI. Trimming took 6 bases from V and 5 from J; bases not matched to a gene: 3. CDR3 region: CASRGQGDQPQHF. Written as DNA, the CDR3 is TGTGCCAGCAGAGGACAGGGAGATCAGCCCCAGCATTTT.

V and J are TRBV19 and TRBJ1-2; no clear D. The germline gives CDR1 LNHDA, CDR2 SQIVND (reference sequence). CDR3 length equals 12 residues. V was clipped by 6 bases and J by 6 bases, with 11 bases between them. CDR3 in amino acids: CASRSDSDGYTF. The CDR3 coding sequence is TGTGCCAGTAGATCCGACTCGGATGGCTACACCTTC.

The rearrangement uses TRBV21-1 and TRBJ1-6. TRBV21-1 is deemed a pseudogene. This CDR3 region has 15 residues. The CDR3 DNA is TGTGCCAGCAGCGCTCCACAACGGAATAATTCACCCCTCCACTTT. Its protein product is CASSAPQRNNSPLHF.

The chain couples TRBV18 to TRBJ2-1; possible D gene TRBD2, 6 bases. V shed 0 bases and J shed 1 base, with 13 bases lying between them. The germline V gene encodes CDR1 KGHSH and CDR2 LQKENI. This CDR3 region has 17 residues. The CDR3 is CASSPPGGRPSYNEQFF. The CDR3 region has the DNA TGTGCCAGCTCACCACCGGGGGGACGCCCTTCCTACAATGAGCAGTTCTTC.

The chain combines TRBV29-1 with TRBJ2-7, with D possibly TRBD2 on 6 matching bases. Trimming removed 5 bases at V and 0 bases at J, with 17 bases between. The CDR3 spans 15 residues. Germline V gene data show CDR1 as SQVTM and CDR2 as ANQGSEA. CDR3 DNA sequence: TGCAGCGTTCCCCGAAGGCGGGACCCCTCCTACGAGCAGTACTTC. Protein product: CSVPRRRDPSYEQYF.

The chain joins TRBV5-1 to TRBJ1-1; TRBD1 aligns across 7 bases. Trimming at V came to 1 base and at J to 4 bases, leaving 7 bases not matched to a gene. CDR1 and CDR2 (germline): SGHRS, YFSETQ. This CDR3 comprises 15 residues. DNA of the CDR3: TGCGCCAGCAGCTTGACACAGGGGCAGCGCACTGAAGCTTTCTTT. Protein: CASSLTQGQRTEAFF.

Notes on this clone: This same CDR3 is encoded by further DNA sequences in the sample. This chain uses TRBV9 with TRBJ1-4; 8 bases line up with TRBD1. Trimming removed 3 bases from V and 11 bases from J; junction bases left unmatched: 9. Germline CDR1 SGDLS, CDR2 YYNGEE. This CDR3 is built from 14 residues. CDR3 bases: TGTGCCAGCAGCGCCGGACAGGGCACAGAGAAACTGTTTTTT. It codes for CASSAGQGTEKLFF.

The rearrangement links TRBV6-6 to TRBJ2-1, with TRBD1 matching 7 bases. The CDR3 consists of 13 residues. The V gene's germline CDR1 is MNHNY and CDR2 SVGAGI (reference sequence). The trim removed 7 bases at V and 9 bases at J, leaving 9 bases unmatched. CDR3 nucleotides: TGTGCCAGCACCTTGACAGGGCAAGGTGAGCAGTTCTTC. It specifies CASTLTGQGEQFF.

This clone was counted a single time. The V and J genes are TRBV29-1 and TRBJ2-3; D tentatively reads TRBD1 or TRBD2 (6 bases each). The germline gives CDR1 SQVTM, CDR2 ANQGSEA. V shed 1 base and J shed 2 bases, with 7 bases lying between them. The CDR3 contains 13 residues. CDR3 nucleotide sequence: TGCAGCGTTGAAGGGGGGGCCACAGATACGCAGTATTTT. This sequence encodes CSVEGGATDTQYF.

This chain joins TRBV6-5 and TRBJ1-2; tentative D call: TRBD1 (5 bases). This CDR3 has 14 amino acids. Germline values: CDR1 MNHEY, CDR2 SVGAGI. The V end was cut by 6 bases, the J end by 5 bases, with 16 bases between. The CDR3: CASSRRRGAYGYTF. As DNA, the CDR3 is TGTGCCAGCAGCCGTCGTAGAGGGGCGTATGGCTACACCTTC.

The chain joins TRBV18 to TRBJ2-1; 7 bases line up with TRBD2. V was clipped by 4 bases and J by 7 bases; unmatched bases: 1. The germline V gene encodes CDR1 KGHSH and CDR2 LQKENI. The CDR3 loop spans 12 amino acids. CDR3 sequence (DNA): TGTGCCAGCTCACGGGGGGGGAATGAGCAGTTCTTC. Protein: CASSRGGNEQFF.

The rearrangement joins TRBV7-9 to TRBJ1-2, with TRBD1 identical over 9 bases. The CDR3 runs 14 residues. From germline, CDR1 is SEHNR and CDR2 FQNEAQ (reference sequence). J was trimmed by 8 bases and V by 4 bases; bases with no gene match: 8. CDR3 residues: CASSSEGQGRGYTF. CDR3 nucleotide sequence: TGTGCCAGCAGCTCCGAGGGACAGGGCAGGGGCTACACCTTC.

There are a few counts of this clone. J is TRBJ1-2 and V is TRBV28, with D uncertain. Germline V lookup: CDR1 MDHEN, CDR2 SYDVKM. The CDR3 runs to 15 residues. Trimming removed 0 bases at V and 0 bases at J, with 8 bases between. The CDR3 region has the DNA TGTGCCAGCAGTTTATGGCCATCTTCTAACTATGGCTACACCTTC. Protein: CASSLWPSSNYGYTF.